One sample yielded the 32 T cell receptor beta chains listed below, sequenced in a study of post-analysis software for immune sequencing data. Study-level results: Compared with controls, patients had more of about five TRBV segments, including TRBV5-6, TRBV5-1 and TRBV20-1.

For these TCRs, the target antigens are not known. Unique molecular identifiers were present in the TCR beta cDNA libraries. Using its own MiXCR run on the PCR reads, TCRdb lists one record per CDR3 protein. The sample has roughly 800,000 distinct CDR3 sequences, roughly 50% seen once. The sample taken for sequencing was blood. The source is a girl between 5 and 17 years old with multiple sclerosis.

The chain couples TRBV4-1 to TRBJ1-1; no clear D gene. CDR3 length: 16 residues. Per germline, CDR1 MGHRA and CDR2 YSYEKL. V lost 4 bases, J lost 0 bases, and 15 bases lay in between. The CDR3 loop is CASSLYSSGMNTEAFF. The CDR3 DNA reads TGCGCCAGCAGCCTGTACAGTAGCGGGATGAACACTGAAGCTTTCTTT.

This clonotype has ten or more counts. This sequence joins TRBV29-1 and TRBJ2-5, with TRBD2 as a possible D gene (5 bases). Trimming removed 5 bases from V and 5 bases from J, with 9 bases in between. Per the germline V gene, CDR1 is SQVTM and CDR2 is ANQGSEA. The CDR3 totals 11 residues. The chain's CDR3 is CSVRRSETQYF. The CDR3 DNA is TGCAGCGTTAGGAGGAGTGAGACCCAGTACTTC.

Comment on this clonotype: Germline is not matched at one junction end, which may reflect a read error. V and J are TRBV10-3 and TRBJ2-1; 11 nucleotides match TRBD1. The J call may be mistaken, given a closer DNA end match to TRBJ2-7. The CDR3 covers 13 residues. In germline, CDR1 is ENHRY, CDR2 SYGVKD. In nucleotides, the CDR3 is TGCGCCACAGGGGCCGGGACAGGGGGCGAGCAGTACTTC. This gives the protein CATGAGTGGEQYF.

CDR3 bases: TGTGCCCGAAAGGAACAGGCGACGGAGACCCAGTACTTC. This translates into CARKEQATETQYF. V is TRBV9 and J is TRBJ2-5, with D perhaps matching TRBD1 (5 bases). There are 13 residues in the CDR3. The V end lost 10 bases, the J end lost 5 bases, and 18 bases lay between the germline ends. Looked up from germline, CDR1 is SGDLS and CDR2 is YYNGEE.

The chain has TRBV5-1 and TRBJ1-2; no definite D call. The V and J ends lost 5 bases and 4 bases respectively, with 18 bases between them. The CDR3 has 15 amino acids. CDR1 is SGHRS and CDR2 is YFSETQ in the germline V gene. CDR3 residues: CASRAGLTLPYGYTF. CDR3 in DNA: TGCGCCAGCAGGGCCGGACTGACTTTGCCCTATGGCTACACCTTC.

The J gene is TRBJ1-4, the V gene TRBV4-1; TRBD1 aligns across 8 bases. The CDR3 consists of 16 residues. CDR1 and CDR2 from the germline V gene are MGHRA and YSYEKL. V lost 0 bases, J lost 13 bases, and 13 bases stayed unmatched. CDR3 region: CASSQETGGLPSGLFF. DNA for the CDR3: TGCGCCAGCAGCCAAGAAACAGGGGGTCTTCCGTCGGGACTGTTTTTT.

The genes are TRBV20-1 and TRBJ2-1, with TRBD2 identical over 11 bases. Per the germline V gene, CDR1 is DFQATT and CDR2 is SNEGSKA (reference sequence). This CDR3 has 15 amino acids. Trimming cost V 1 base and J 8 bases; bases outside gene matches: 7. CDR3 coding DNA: TGCAGTGCTAGAGGGGGGGCTAGCGGGAGGCATGAGCAGTTCTTC. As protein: CSARGGASGRHEQFF.

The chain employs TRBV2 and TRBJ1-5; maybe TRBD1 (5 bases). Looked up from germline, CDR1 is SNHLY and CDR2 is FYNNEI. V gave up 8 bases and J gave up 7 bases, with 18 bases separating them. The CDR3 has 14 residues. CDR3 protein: CASEGYEGRQPQHF. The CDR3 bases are TGTGCCAGCGAGGGGTATGAGGGGAGGCAGCCCCAGCATTTT.

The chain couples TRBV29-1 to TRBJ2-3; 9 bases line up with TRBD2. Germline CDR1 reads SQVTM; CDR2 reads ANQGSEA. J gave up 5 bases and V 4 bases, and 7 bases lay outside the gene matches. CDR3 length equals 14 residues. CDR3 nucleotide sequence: TGCAGCGTTGCGGGCGGGAGGGCCAGAGATACGCAGTATTTT. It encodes CSVAGGRARDTQYF.

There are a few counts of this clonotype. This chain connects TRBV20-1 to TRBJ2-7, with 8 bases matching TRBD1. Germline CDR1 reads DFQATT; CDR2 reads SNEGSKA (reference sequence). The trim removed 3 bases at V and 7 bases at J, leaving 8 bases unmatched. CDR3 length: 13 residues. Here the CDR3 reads CSASGDRRTEQYF. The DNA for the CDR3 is TGCAGTGCTAGTGGGGACAGGAGAACGGAGCAGTACTTC.

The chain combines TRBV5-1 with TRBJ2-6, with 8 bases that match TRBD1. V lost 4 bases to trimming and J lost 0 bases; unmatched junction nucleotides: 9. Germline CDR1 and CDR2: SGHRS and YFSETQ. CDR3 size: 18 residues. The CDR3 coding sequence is TGCGCCAGCAGCAATCCGGGACAGGCGTACTCTGGGGCCAACGTCCTGACTTTC. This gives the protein CASSNPGQAYSGANVLTF.

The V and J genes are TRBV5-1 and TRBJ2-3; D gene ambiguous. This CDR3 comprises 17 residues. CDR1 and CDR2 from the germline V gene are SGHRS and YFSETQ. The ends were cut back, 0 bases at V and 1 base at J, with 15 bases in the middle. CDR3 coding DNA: TGCGCCAGCAGCTTGGCCTTGTTGGATCCAGGCACAGATACGCAGTATTTT. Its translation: CASSLALLDPGTDTQYF.

CDR3 region: CASSQLGWETQYF. CDR3 in DNA: TGTGCCAGCAGCCAACTAGGGTGGGAGACCCAGTACTTC. The rearrangement joins TRBV9 to TRBJ2-4; perhaps TRBD2 as D (5 bases). TRBJ2-5 explains the end of the DNA better; the J call may be wrong. The CDR3 runs 13 residues. Germline V gene data show CDR1 as SGDLS and CDR2 as YYNGEE.

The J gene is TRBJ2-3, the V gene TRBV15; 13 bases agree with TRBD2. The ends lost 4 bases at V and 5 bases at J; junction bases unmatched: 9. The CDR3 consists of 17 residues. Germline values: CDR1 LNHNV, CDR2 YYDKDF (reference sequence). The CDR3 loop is CATSTTGTSGDQDTQYF. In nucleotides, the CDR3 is TGTGCCACCAGCACCACAGGGACTAGCGGGGATCAAGATACGCAGTATTTT. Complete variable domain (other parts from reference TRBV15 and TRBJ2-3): DAMVIQNPRYQVTQFGKPVTLSCSQTLNHNVMYWYQQKSSQAPKLLFHYYDKDFNNEADTPDNFQSRRPNTSFCFLDIRSPGLGDTAMYLCATSTTGTSGDQDTQYFGPGTRLTVL.

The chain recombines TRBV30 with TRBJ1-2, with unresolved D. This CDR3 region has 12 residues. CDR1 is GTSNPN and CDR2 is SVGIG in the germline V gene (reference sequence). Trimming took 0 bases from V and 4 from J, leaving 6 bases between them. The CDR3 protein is CAWSVAVYGYTF. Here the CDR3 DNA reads TGTGCCTGGAGTGTAGCGGTCTATGGCTACACCTTC.

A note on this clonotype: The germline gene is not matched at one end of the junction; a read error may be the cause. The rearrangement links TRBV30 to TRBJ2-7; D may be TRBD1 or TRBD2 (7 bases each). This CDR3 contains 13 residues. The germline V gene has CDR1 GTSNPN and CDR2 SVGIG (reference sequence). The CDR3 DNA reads TGTGCCGGGAGGGGGCTCTACCCCTACGAGCAGTACTTC. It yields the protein CAGRGLYPYEQYF.

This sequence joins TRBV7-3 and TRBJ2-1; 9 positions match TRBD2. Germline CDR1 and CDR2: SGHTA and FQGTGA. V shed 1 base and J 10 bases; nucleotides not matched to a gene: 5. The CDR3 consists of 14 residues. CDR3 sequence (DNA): TGTGCCAGCAGCTTAAGTCTTAGCGGGGGAGAGCAGTTCTTC. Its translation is CASSLSLSGGEQFF.

CDR3 sequence (DNA): TGTGCCAGCAGCTCTCCGATGACACGATCCGGGGCCAACGTCCTGACTTTC. Its translation: CASSSPMTRSGANVLTF. J is TRBJ2-6 and V is TRBV5-5, with D unclear. The germline V gene encodes CDR1 SGHKS and CDR2 YYEKEE (reference sequence). Between the trimmed V and J ends, which lost 3 bases and 4 bases, there was a span of 17 bases. The CDR3 has 17 amino acids.

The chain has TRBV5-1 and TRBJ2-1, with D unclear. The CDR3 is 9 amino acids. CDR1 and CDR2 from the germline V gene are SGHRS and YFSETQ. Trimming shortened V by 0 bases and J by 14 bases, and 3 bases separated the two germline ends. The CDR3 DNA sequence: TGCGCCAGCAGCTTGGGGAAGTTCTTC. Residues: CASSLGKFF.

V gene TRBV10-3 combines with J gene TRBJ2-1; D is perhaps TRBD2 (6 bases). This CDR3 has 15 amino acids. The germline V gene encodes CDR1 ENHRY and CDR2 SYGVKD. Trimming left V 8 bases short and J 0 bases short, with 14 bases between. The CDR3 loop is CAIETRKSSYNEQFF. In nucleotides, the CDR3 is TGTGCCATCGAGACTAGGAAAAGCTCCTACAATGAGCAGTTCTTC.

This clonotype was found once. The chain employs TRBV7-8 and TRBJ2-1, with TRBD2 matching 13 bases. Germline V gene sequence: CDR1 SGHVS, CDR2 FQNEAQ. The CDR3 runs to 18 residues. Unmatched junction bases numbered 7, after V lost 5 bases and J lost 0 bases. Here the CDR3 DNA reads TGTGCCAGCAGCCCAGGACTAGCGGGAGAAGGCTCCTACAATGAGCAGTTCTTC. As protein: CASSPGLAGEGSYNEQFF.

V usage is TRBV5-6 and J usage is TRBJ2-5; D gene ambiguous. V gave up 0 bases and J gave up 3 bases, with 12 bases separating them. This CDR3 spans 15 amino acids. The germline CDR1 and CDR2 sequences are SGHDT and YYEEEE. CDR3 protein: CASSLGVSPKETQYF. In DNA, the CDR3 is TGTGCCAGCAGCTTGGGAGTCAGTCCAAAAGAGACCCAGTACTTC. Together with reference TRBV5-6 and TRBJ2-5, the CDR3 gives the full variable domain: DAGVTQSPTHLIKTRGQQVTLRCSPKSGHDTVSWYQQALGQGPQFIFQYYEEEERQRGNFPDRFSGHQFPNYSSELNVNALLLGDSALYLCASSLGVSPKETQYFGPGTRLLVL.

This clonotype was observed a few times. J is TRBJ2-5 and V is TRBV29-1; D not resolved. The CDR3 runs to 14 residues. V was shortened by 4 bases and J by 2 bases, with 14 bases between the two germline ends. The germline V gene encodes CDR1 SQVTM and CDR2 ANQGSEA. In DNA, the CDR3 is TGCAGCGTTGGTATGGCTAGTCGGCAAGAGACCCAGTACTTC. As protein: CSVGMASRQETQYF.

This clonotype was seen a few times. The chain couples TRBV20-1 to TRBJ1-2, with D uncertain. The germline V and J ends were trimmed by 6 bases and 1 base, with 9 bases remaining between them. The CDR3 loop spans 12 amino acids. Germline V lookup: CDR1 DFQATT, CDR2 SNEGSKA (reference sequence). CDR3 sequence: CSARIINYGYTF. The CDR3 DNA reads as TGCAGTGCCCGAATAATTAACTATGGCTACACCTTC.

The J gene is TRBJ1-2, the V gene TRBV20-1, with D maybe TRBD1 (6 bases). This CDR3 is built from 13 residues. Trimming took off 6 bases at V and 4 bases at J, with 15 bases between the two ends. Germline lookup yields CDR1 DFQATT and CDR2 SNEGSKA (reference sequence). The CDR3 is CSAENTGSYGYTF. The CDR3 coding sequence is TGCAGTGCGGAAAATACAGGGAGCTATGGCTACACCTTC.

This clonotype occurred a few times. CDR3 nucleotides: TGCGCCAGCAGCTTGGAAGAGACGCGCATGGCGTACGAGCAGTACTTC. It is translated as CASSLEETRMAYEQYF. The rearrangement links TRBV5-1 to TRBJ2-7; D gene unclear. The germline CDR1 and CDR2 sequences are SGHRS and YFSETQ. There are 16 residues in the CDR3. V lost 0 bases, J lost 4 bases, and 17 bases lay in between.

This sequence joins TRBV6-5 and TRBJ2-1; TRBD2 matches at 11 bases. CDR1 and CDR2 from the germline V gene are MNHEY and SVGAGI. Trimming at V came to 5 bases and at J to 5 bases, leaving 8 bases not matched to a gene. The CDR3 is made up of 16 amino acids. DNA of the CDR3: TGTGCCAGCAGTATCATGCGTAGCGGGGGGGACAATGAGCAGTTCTTC. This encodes CASSIMRSGGDNEQFF.

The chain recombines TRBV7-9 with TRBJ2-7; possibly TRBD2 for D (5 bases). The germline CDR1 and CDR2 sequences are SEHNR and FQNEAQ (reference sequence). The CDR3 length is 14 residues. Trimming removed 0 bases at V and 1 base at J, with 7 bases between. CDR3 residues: CASSLAWESYEQYF. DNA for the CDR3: TGTGCCAGCAGCTTAGCCTGGGAGTCCTACGAGCAGTACTTC.

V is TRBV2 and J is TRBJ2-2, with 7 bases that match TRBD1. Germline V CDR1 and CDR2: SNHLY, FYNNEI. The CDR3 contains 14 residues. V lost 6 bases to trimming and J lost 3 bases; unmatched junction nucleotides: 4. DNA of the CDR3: TGTGCCAGCAGGCCGGACAGGTACACCGGGGAGCTGTTTTTT. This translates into CASRPDRYTGELFF.

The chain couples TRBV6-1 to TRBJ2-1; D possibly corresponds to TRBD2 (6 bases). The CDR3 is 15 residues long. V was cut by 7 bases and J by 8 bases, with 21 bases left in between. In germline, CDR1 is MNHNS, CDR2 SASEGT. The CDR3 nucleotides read TGTGCCAGCACCTCAGGGACTTTAGTCGGCCATGAGCAGTTCTTC. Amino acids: CASTSGTLVGHEQFF.

The CDR3, as DNA: TGCAGCGGAGCAAGAGGGCGTCAAGAGACCCAGTACTTC. Protein product: CSGARGRQETQYF. V usage is TRBV29-1 and J usage is TRBJ2-5, with D possibly matching TRBD2 (5 bases). CDR1 is SQVTM, CDR2 ANQGSEA, per germline. V was clipped by 7 bases and J by 2 bases, with 14 bases between them. The CDR3 runs to 13 residues.

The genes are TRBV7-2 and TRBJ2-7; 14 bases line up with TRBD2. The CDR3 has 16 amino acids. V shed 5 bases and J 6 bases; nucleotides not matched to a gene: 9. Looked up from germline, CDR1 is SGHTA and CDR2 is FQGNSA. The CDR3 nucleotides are TGTGCCAGCAGCCGCGGGACTAGCGGGAGCGGCGGCGAGCAGTACTTC. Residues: CASSRGTSGSGGEQYF.